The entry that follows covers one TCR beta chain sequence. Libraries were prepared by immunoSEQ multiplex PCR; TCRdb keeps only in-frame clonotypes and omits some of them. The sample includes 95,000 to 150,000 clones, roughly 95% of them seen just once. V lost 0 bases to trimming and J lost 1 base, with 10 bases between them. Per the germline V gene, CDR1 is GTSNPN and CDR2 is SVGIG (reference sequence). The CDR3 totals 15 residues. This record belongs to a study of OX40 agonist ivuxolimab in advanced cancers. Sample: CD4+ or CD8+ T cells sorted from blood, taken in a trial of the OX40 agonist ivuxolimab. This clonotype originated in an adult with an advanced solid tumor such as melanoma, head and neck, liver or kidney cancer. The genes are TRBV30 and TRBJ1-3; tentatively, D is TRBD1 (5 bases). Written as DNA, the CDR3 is TGTGCCTGGAGTGTTAGACAGTTTTCTGGAAACACCATATATTTT. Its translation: CAWSVRQFSGNTIYF.